This TCR beta chain was retrieved from a study of human thymus T cells. Study-level results: Apparent bias marked the V and J gene usage of thymic and blood repertoires.

This clone turned up a few times. Its antigen is as yet unknown. Donors consisted of healthy Finnish infants (having corrective surgery for congenital heart defects). Blood DNA came from all available leukocytes, not a fixed cell number. V gave up 5 bases and J gave up 11 bases, with 18 bases separating them. Germline V gene sequence: CDR1 MNHNS, CDR2 SASEGT. The CDR3 has 13 amino acids. Method: immunoSEQ multiplex PCR; TCRdb's copy keeps in-frame clones and lacks some. The sample includes some 57,000 clones, 85% to 95% seen only once; the top ten take about 6.5%. The clonotype comes from a boy younger than two with a congenital heart defect but otherwise immunologically healthy. The source material was blood. The chain couples TRBV6-1 to TRBJ1-1; maybe TRBD1 (6 bases). The CDR3: CASSLRGGTGAFF. CDR3 DNA: TGTGCCAGCAGTCTAAGAGGGGGGACTGGGGCTTTCTTT.